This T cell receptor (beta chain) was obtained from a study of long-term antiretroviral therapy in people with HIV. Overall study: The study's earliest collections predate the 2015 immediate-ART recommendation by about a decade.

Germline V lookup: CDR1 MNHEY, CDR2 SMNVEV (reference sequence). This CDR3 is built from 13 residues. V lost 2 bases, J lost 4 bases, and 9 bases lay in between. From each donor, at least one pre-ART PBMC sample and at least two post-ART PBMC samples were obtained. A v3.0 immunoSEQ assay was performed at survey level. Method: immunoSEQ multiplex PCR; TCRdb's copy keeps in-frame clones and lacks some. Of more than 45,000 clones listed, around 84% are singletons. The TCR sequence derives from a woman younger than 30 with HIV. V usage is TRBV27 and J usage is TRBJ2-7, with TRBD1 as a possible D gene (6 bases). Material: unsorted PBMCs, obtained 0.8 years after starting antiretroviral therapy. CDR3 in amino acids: CASSLDRRYEQYF. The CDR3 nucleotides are TGTGCCAGCAGTTTAGACAGGAGGTACGAGCAGTACTTC.